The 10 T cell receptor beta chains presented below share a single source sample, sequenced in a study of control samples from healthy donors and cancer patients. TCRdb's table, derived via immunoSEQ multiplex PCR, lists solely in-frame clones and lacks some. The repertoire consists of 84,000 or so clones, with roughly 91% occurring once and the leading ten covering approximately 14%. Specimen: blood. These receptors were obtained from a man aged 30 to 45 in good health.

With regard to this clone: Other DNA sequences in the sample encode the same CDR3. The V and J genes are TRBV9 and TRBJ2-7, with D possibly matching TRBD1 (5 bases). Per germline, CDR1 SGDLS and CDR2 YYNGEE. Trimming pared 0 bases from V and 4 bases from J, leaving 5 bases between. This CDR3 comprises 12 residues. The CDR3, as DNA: TGTGCCAGCAGCGTAGAGGGGTACGAGCAGTACTTC. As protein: CASSVEGYEQYF.

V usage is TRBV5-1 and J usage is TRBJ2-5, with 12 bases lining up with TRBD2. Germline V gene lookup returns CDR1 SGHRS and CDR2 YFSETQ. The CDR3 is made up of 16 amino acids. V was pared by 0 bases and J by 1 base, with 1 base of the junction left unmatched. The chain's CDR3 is CASSLALAGGQETQYF. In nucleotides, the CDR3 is TGCGCCAGCAGCTTGGCACTAGCGGGGGGCCAAGAGACCCAGTACTTC.

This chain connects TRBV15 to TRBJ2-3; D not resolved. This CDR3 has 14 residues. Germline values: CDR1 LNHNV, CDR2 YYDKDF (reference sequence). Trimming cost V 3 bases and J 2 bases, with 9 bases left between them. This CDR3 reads CATSRQAPTDTQYF. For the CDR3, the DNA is TGTGCCACCAGCAGGCAGGCACCCACAGATACGCAGTATTTT.

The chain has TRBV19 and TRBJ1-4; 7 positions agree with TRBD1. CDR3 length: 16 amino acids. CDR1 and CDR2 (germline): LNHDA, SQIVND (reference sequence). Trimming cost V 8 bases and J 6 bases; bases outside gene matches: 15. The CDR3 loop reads CASGDSGDRYYEKLFF. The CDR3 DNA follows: TGTGCCAGTGGAGACTCAGGGGACAGATATTATGAAAAACTGTTTTTT.

CDR3 in DNA: TGTGCCAGCAGCTTATCAAGGGCGGGGGGGCGAAGTGAGCAGTTCTTC. It specifies CASSLSRAGGRSEQFF. This chain joins TRBV11-3 and TRBJ2-1; 9 bases match TRBD2. CDR1 and CDR2 from the germline V gene are SGHNT and YENEEA. CDR3 length equals 16 residues. With V trimmed by 2 bases and J by 9 bases, 11 bases remained unmatched.

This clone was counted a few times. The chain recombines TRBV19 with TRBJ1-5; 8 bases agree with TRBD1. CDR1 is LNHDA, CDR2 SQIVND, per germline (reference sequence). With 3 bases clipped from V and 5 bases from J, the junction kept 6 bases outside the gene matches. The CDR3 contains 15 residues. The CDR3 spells CASSIWTGTDQPQHF. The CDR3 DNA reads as TGTGCCAGTAGTATCTGGACAGGGACTGATCAGCCCCAGCATTTT.

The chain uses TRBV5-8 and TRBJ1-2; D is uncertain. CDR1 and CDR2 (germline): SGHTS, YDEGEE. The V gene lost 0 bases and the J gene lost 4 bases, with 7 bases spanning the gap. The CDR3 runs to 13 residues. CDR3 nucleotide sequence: TGTGCCAGCAGCTTGGTTGAAGTCTATGGCTACACCTTC. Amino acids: CASSLVEVYGYTF.

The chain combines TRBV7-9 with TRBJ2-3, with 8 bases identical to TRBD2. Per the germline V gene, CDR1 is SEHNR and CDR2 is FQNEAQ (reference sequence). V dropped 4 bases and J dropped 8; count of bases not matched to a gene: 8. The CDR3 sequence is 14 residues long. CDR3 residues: CASSWTSKPSTQYF. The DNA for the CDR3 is TGTGCCAGCAGCTGGACTAGCAAACCCAGTACGCAGTATTTT. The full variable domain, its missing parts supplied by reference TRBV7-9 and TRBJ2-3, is DTGVSQNPRHKITKRGQNVTFRCDPISEHNRLYWYRQTLGQGPEFLTYFQNEAQLEKSRLLSDRFSAERPKGSFSTLEIQRTEQGDSAMYLCASSWTSKPSTQYFGPGTRLTVL.

The CDR3 protein is CASSLVGSGKTDTQYF. In DNA, the CDR3 is TGTGCCAGCAGCTTAGTAGGTAGCGGGAAGACAGATACGCAGTATTTT. The chain employs TRBV7-6 and TRBJ2-3; 8 nucleotides align to TRBD2. With 1 base clipped from V and 3 bases from J, the junction kept 6 bases outside the gene matches. This CDR3 is 16 amino acids long. CDR1 and CDR2 from the germline V gene are SGHVS and FNYEAQ.

The CDR3 DNA is TGTGCCACCGACGACAGGGGGACCTACGAGCAGTACTTC. This translates into CATDDRGTYEQYF. The genes are TRBV7-9 and TRBJ2-7; 9 positions match TRBD1. The CDR3 contains 13 residues. Unmatched junction bases numbered 6, after V lost 10 bases and J lost 2 bases. The germline V gene has CDR1 SEHNR and CDR2 FQNEAQ (reference sequence). The variable domain in full, completed from reference TRBV7-9 and TRBJ2-7, reads DTGVSQNPRHKITKRGQNVTFRCDPISEHNRLYWYRQTLGQGPEFLTYFQNEAQLEKSRLLSDRFSAERPKGSFSTLEIQRTEQGDSAMYLCATDDRGTYEQYFGPGTRLTVT.